One and the same sample provided the 29 T cell receptor beta chains below, sequenced in a study of identifying expanded T cells in peripheral blood. Clones were read by immunoSEQ multiplex PCR, and TCRdb kept only the in-frame ones, dropping some. The sample holds around 94,000 clones, 70% to 90% seen once. Specimen: blood. The receptors originated from a person aged 18 to 69 in good health.

This clone was seen a few times. CDR3 residues: CASSQGWGTQYF. The CDR3 DNA follows: TGCGCCAGCAGCCAAGGGTGGGGTACGCAGTATTTT. The V call is TRBV4-1, the J call TRBJ2-3; D not resolved. The germline V gene encodes CDR1 MGHRA and CDR2 YSYEKL. The CDR3 has 12 amino acids. Trimming removed 1 base at V and 8 bases at J, with 7 bases between.

This chain links TRBV25-1 with TRBJ1-6; no definite D call. This CDR3 contains 14 residues. Germline CDR1 reads MGHDK; CDR2 reads SYGVNS. V dropped 4 bases and J dropped 10 bases, with 14 bases sitting between them. CDR3 nucleotide sequence: TGTGCCAGCAGTGTACCTGGAAAGGAGTCACCCCTCCACTTT. This sequence encodes CASSVPGKESPLHF.

This clone has more than one count but fewer than ten. The CDR3 spells CSVDRTGEGYTF. In DNA, the CDR3 is TGCAGCGTTGACAGGACAGGGGAGGGCTACACCTTC. This sequence joins TRBV29-1 and TRBJ1-2, with 9 bases that match TRBD1. The CDR3 extends over 12 amino acids. Germline CDR1 is SQVTM and CDR2 is ANQGSEA. After removal of 3 bases from V and 8 bases from J, the junction contained 4 bases not matched to a gene.

The genes are TRBV6-1 and TRBJ2-1, with D possibly TRBD2 on 5 matching bases. There are 12 residues in the CDR3. Trimming left V 6 bases short and J 12 bases short, with 15 bases between. CDR1 is MNHNS and CDR2 is SASEGT in the germline V gene. The CDR3 region has the DNA TGTGCCAGCAGCCCCGACGGACGGGGGCAGTTCTTC. Its translation: CASSPDGRGQFF.

The chain links TRBV7-2 to TRBJ2-7; perhaps TRBD1 as D (6 bases). V lost 5 bases and J 2 bases, leaving 19 bases between the germline ends. CDR1 is SGHTA, CDR2 FQGNSA, per germline. The CDR3 extends over 16 amino acids. CDR3 residues: CASSLTRDIGPYEQYF. CDR3 nucleotides: TGTGCCAGCAGCCTAACACGGGACATCGGACCCTACGAGCAGTACTTC.

This clone came up once. The J gene is TRBJ1-2, the V gene TRBV7-9; 7 nucleotides line up with TRBD1. CDR1 and CDR2 (germline): SEHNR, FQNEAQ (reference sequence). Trimming cost V 5 bases and J 5 bases; bases outside gene matches: 8. This CDR3 spans 14 amino acids. DNA of the CDR3: TGTGCCAGCAGCGCAACAGGGGATGTTTATGGCTACACCTTC. It is translated as CASSATGDVYGYTF.

The J gene is TRBJ2-1, the V gene TRBV6-5; D possibly uses TRBD1 or TRBD2 (6 bases each). The V gene's germline CDR1 is MNHEY and CDR2 SVGAGI. The CDR3 length is 14 residues. V was trimmed by 5 bases and J by 5 bases, leaving 13 bases between them. The CDR3 nucleotides read TGTGCCAGCAGTCCCCCGGGGGCGGACAATGAGCAGTTCTTC. Translation: CASSPPGADNEQFF.

This chain joins TRBV5-6 and TRBJ1-2; TRBD1 agrees at 7 bases. The CDR3 sequence is 15 residues long. Germline V lookup: CDR1 SGHDT, CDR2 YYEEEE. V trimming: 0 bases; J trimming: 4 bases; junction bases outside the gene matches: 6. In DNA, the CDR3 is TGTGCCAGCAGCTTGGTTAGGGGGCGCGGCTATGGCTACACCTTC. Amino acids: CASSLVRGRGYGYTF.

This chain links TRBV2 with TRBJ1-4; D is uncertain. This CDR3 contains 13 residues. Germline assignment: CDR1 SNHLY and CDR2 FYNNEI. Trimming took off 4 bases at V and 3 bases at J, with 6 bases between the two ends. The CDR3: CASSVQANEKLFF. The DNA of the CDR3 is TGTGCCAGCAGTGTGCAGGCTAATGAAAAACTGTTTTTT.

This sequence joins TRBV29-1 and TRBJ1-2; TRBD1 aligns across 7 bases. The V gene's germline CDR1 is SQVTM and CDR2 ANQGSEA. V gave up 7 bases and J gave up 2 bases; unmatched junction bases: 10. This CDR3 has 14 amino acids. The CDR3 DNA is TGCAGCGGGGACACTCCGGGACAGAACTATGGCTACACCTTC. As protein: CSGDTPGQNYGYTF.

The V call is TRBV30, the J call TRBJ1-3, with D unresolved. The CDR3 contains 18 residues. Germline-derived CDR1 and CDR2 are GTSNPN and SVGIG (reference sequence). Trimming removed 0 bases from V and 1 base from J, with 19 bases in between. The CDR3 loop reads CAWSVWGSDILSGNTIYF. The DNA for the CDR3 is TGTGCCTGGAGTGTTTGGGGTTCGGATATCTTATCTGGAAACACCATATATTTT.

The CDR3, as DNA: TGTGCCAGCAGCCCCTTTGGGTTGGAACTGTTTTTT. It specifies CASSPFGLELFF. The chain joins TRBV7-9 to TRBJ1-4; D remains unclear. The CDR3 loop spans 12 amino acids. Germline assignment: CDR1 SEHNR and CDR2 FQNEAQ (reference sequence). V dropped 5 bases and J dropped 12 bases, with 13 bases sitting between them.

The chain carries TRBV14 and TRBJ1-6; tentative D call: TRBD1 (6 bases). The CDR3 covers 17 residues. CDR1 and CDR2 (germline): SGHDN, FVKESK. V was clipped by 4 bases and J by 6 bases, with 19 bases between them. CDR3 in DNA: TGTGCCAGCAGCCCCCACAGACAGGAAGGACTTAATTCACCCCTCCACTTT. Translating it yields CASSPHRQEGLNSPLHF.

The chain uses TRBV18 and TRBJ1-1; no definite D call. The CDR3 is 14 residues long. Trimming removed 2 bases from V and 1 base from J, with 8 bases in between. The germline gives CDR1 KGHSH, CDR2 LQKENI. In DNA form, the CDR3 reads TGTGCCAGCTCACCAATGGCAGAGAACACTGAAGCTTTCTTT. Translation: CASSPMAENTEAFF.

The chain links TRBV30 to TRBJ1-1, with D possibly matching TRBD1 (6 bases). CDR1 and CDR2 from the germline V gene are GTSNPN and SVGIG (reference sequence). The CDR3 spans 12 residues. With 4 bases removed from V and 3 bases from J, the gap between germline ends came to 9 bases. For the CDR3, the DNA is TGTGCCTGGACTAGGGGGTACACTGAAGCTTTCTTT. It translates to CAWTRGYTEAFF. The full variable domain, in which reference TRBV30 and TRBJ1-1 provide the parts outside the CDR3, is SQTIHQWPATLVQPVGSPLSLECTVEGTSNPNLYWYRQAAGRGLQLLFYSVGIGQISSEVPQNLSASRPQDRQFILSSKKLLLSDSGFYLCAWTRGYTEAFFGQGTRLTVV.

This chain connects TRBV5-1 to TRBJ1-1; no definite D call. V was trimmed by 3 bases and J by 0 bases, leaving 12 bases between them. Germline values: CDR1 SGHRS, CDR2 YFSETQ. The CDR3 extends over 15 amino acids. The CDR3 coding sequence is TGCGCCAGCAGCTCGGCGACGGTTATGAACACTGAAGCTTTCTTT. This sequence encodes CASSSATVMNTEAFF.

V gene TRBV7-9 combines with J gene TRBJ2-1; D gene uncertain. Germline CDR1 and CDR2: SEHNR and FQNEAQ (reference sequence). CDR3 length: 15 amino acids. Trimming cost V 5 bases and J 6 bases, with 17 bases left between them. Here the CDR3 DNA reads TGTGCCAGCAGCCCTAAAGCCCGGGTGTCCAATGAGCAGTTCTTC. This gives the protein CASSPKARVSNEQFF.

This sequence joins TRBV21-1 and TRBJ1-6. TRBV21-1 corresponds to a pseudogene. The CDR3 loop spans 14 amino acids. The CDR3 sequence is CASSRRRDNSPLHF. CDR3 bases: TGTGCCAGCAGCCGTAGGAGGGACAATTCACCCCTCCACTTT.

The gene calls are TRBV5-8 and TRBJ1-2; D unclear. The ends were cut back, 2 bases at V and 8 bases at J, with 13 bases in the middle. The CDR3 sequence is 13 residues long. Looked up from germline, CDR1 is SGHTS and CDR2 is YDEGEE. The CDR3 loop reads CASSFDTKGGYTF. CDR3 DNA: TGTGCCAGCAGCTTCGACACTAAAGGAGGCTACACCTTC.

J is TRBJ2-5 and V is TRBV27; tentatively, D is TRBD2 (7 bases). The CDR3 sequence is 14 residues long. Looked up from germline, CDR1 is MNHEY and CDR2 is SMNVEV (reference sequence). Trimming left V 2 bases short and J 4 bases short, with 11 bases between. The CDR3 DNA reads TGTGCCAGCAGTTTAAGTGCGGGGGCAGAGACCCAGTACTTC. Translated, it gives CASSLSAGAETQYF.

This chain uses TRBV5-1 with TRBJ1-4; no clear D gene. Trimming removed 5 bases from V and 5 bases from J, with 16 bases in between. Germline lookup yields CDR1 SGHRS and CDR2 YFSETQ. This CDR3 region has 15 residues. CDR3 loop: CASRRTGILNEKLFF. The DNA for the CDR3 is TGCGCCAGCAGGAGGACCGGAATTCTAAATGAAAAACTGTTTTTT.

This chain connects TRBV19 to TRBJ1-2, with 11 bases matching TRBD1. There are 13 residues in the CDR3. CDR1 LNHDA and CDR2 SQIVND come from the germline V gene (reference sequence). J lost 8 bases, V lost 5 bases, and 4 bases had no gene match. CDR3 sequence: CASSPGQGVGYTF. The CDR3 region has the DNA TGTGCCAGTAGTCCGGGACAGGGGGTCGGCTACACCTTC.

The table lists this clone with a few counts. The rearrangement joins TRBV7-8 to TRBJ2-2, with D unclear. The germline CDR1 and CDR2 sequences are SGHVS and FQNEAQ. CDR3 length: 14 amino acids. Trimming removed 1 base at V and 4 bases at J, with 7 bases between. CDR3 loop: CASSLVQATGELFF. CDR3 nucleotide sequence: TGTGCCAGCAGCTTAGTACAAGCCACCGGGGAGCTGTTTTTT.

The rearrangement uses TRBV5-1 and TRBJ2-1; D ambiguous. Trimming shortened V by 0 bases and J by 6 bases, and 16 bases separated the two germline ends. This CDR3 is 16 amino acids long. Germline V gene lookup returns CDR1 SGHRS and CDR2 YFSETQ. CDR3 in amino acids: CASSLGEEPPANEQFF. The CDR3 bases are TGCGCCAGCAGCTTGGGCGAGGAGCCACCGGCCAATGAGCAGTTCTTC.

This chain links TRBV6-6 with TRBJ2-7; D tentatively reads TRBD1 or TRBD2 (5 bases each). In germline, CDR1 is MNHNY, CDR2 SVGAGI (reference sequence). Trimming stripped 7 bases from V and 4 bases from J, with 17 bases between. This CDR3 has 14 residues. CDR3: CASNAPGQSYEQYF. The CDR3, as DNA: TGTGCCAGCAACGCCCCGGGGCAAAGTTACGAGCAGTACTTC.

The chain joins TRBV7-3 to TRBJ1-1; the D is unclear. Germline-derived CDR1 and CDR2 are SGHTA and FQGTGA. V gave up 6 bases and J gave up 8 bases, with 16 bases separating them. This CDR3 spans 13 amino acids. The CDR3: CASSYMEAGEAFF. The DNA of the CDR3 is TGTGCCAGCAGTTATATGGAGGCGGGAGAAGCTTTCTTT.

The chain joins TRBV5-1 to TRBJ2-3, with 7 bases lining up with TRBD1. The CDR3 loop spans 15 amino acids. The germline CDR1 and CDR2 sequences are SGHRS and YFSETQ. The V and J ends lost 7 bases and 0 bases, in that order; junction bases with no gene match: 8. The CDR3 loop reads CASGSGQASTDTQYF. CDR3 DNA sequence: TGCGCCAGCGGATCCGGACAGGCTAGCACAGATACGCAGTATTTT.

J is TRBJ1-1 and V is TRBV4-3; no clear D gene. This CDR3 has 14 amino acids. Trimming took 0 bases from V and 4 from J, leaving 9 bases between them. Germline V lookup: CDR1 LGHNA, CDR2 YSLEER. The CDR3 DNA sequence: TGCGCCAGCAGCCAAGATTTTGGACTCACTGAAGCTTTCTTT. As protein: CASSQDFGLTEAFF.

The rearrangement uses TRBV6-1 and TRBJ1-5; maybe TRBD1 (6 bases). Germline CDR1 reads MNHNS; CDR2 reads SASEGT. With 7 bases removed from V and 7 bases from J, the gap between germline ends came to 14 bases. This CDR3 contains 13 residues. CDR3 bases: TGTGCCAGCAATGTGGGGGGCCGGCAGCCCCAGCATTTT. Translating it yields CASNVGGRQPQHF.